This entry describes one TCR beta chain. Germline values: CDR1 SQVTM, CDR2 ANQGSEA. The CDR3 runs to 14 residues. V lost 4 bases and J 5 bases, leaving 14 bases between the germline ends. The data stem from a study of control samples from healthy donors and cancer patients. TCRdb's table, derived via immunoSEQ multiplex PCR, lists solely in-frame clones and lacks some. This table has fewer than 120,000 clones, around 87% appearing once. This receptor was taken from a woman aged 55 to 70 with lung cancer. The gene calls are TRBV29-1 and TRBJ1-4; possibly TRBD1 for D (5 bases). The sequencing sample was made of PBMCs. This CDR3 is CSVAPRDFNEKLFF. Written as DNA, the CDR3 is TGCAGCGTTGCCCCGCGGGACTTCAATGAAAAACTGTTTTTT.